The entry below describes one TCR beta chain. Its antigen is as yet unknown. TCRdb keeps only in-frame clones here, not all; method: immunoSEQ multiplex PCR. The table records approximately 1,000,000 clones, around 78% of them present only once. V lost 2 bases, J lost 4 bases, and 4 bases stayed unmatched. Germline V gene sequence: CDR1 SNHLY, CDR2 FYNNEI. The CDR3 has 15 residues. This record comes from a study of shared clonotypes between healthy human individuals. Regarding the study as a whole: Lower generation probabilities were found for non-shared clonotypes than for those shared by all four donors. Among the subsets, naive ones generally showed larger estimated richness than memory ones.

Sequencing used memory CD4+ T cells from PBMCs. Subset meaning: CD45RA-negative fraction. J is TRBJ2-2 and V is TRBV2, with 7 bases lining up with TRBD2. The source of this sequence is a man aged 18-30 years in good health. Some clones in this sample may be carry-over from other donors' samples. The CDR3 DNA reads TGTGCCAGCAGTGAAAGAGCGGGAAGCACCGGGGAGCTGTTTTTT. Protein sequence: CASSERAGSTGELFF.